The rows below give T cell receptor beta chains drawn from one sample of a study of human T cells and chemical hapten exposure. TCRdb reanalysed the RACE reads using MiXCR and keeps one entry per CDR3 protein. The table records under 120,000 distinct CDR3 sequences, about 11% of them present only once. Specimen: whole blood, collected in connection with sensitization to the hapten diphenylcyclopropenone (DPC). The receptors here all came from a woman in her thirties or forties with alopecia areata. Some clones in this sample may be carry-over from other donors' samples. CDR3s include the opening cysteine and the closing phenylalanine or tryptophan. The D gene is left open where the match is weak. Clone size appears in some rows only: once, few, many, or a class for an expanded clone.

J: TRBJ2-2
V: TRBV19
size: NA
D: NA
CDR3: CASRFQGNTGELFF
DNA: TGTGCCAGTCGTTTCCAGGGGAACACCGGGGAGCTGTTTTTT

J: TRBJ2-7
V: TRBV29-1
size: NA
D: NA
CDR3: CSVVTGAYEQYF
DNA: TGCAGCGTTGTTACAGGAGCCTACGAGCAGTACTTC

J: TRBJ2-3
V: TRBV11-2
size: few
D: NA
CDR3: CASSLSDSHTQYF
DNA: TGTGCCAGCAGCTTATCGGACAGCCATACGCAGTATTTT

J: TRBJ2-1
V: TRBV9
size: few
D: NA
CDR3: CASSVGGEGIQFF
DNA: TGTGCCAGCAGCGTAGGAGGAGAGGGAATTCAGTTCTTC

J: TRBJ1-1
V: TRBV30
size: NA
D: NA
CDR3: CAWSTGTNTEAFF
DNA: TGTGCCTGGAGTACAGGGACCAACACTGAAGCTTTCTTT

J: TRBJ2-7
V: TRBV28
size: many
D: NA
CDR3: CASSSPPGGGYEQYF
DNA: TGTGCCAGCAGTTCACCCCCCGGGGGCGGATACGAGCAGTACTTC

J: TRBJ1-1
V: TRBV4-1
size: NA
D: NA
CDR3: CASTPREFTGGNTEAFF
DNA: TGCGCCAGCACCCCCCGTGAGTTTACAGGAGGGAACACTGAAGCTTTCTTT

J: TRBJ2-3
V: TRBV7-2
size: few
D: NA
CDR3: CASSLLGLDTQYF
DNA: TGTGCCAGCAGCTTACTAGGCTTAGATACGCAGTATTTT

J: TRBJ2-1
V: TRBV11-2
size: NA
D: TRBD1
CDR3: CASSLEGQGIYNEQFF
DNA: TGTGCCAGCAGCTTAGAGGGACAGGGTATCTACAATGAGCAGTTCTTC

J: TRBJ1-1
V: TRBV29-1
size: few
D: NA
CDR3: CSVEGRFDTEAFF
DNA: TGCAGCGTTGAGGGTCGGTTCGACACTGAAGCTTTCTTT

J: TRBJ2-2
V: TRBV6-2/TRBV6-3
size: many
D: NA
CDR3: CASSIEETGELFF
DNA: TGTGCCAGCAGTATCGAAGAGACCGGGGAGCTGTTTTTT

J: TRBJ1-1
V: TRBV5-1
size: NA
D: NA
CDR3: CASSLDRAGATEAFF
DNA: TGCGCCAGCAGCTTGGACAGGGCTGGCGCCACTGAAGCTTTCTTT

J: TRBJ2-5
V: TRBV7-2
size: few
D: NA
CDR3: CASSWDGSQETQYF
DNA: TGTGCCAGCAGCTGGGACGGGTCCCAAGAGACCCAGTACTTC

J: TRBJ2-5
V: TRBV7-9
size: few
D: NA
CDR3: CASSLLIDQETQYF
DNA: TGTGCCAGCAGCTTACTAATTGACCAAGAGACCCAGTACTTC

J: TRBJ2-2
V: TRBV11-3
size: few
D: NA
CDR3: CASSLRGQTGELFF
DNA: TGTGCCAGCAGCTTACGGGGGCAAACCGGGGAGCTGTTTTTT

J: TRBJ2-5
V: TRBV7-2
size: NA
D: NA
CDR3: CASSLRGLGAGTQYF
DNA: TGTGCCAGCAGTCTCCGGGGGCTCGGGGCGGGGACCCAGTACTTC

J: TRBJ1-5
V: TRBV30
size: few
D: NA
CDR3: CAWSANGQGTQPQHF
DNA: TGTGCCTGGAGTGCCAATGGCCAGGGGACTCAGCCCCAGCATTTT

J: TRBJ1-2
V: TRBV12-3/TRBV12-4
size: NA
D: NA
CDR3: CASTQRRDGYTF
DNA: TGTGCCAGCACCCAACGAAGAGATGGCTACACCTTC

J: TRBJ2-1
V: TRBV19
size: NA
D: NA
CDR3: CASTLGAGLFF
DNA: TGTGCCAGTACCCTAGGGGCGGGACTGTTCTTC

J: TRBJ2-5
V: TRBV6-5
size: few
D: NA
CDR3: CASSYGLPETQYF
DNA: TGTGCCAGCAGTTACGGACTACCTGAGACCCAGTACTTC

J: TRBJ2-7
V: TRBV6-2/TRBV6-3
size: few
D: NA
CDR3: CASSPHPGEQYF
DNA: TGTGCCAGCAGTCCCCACCCTGGCGAGCAGTACTTC

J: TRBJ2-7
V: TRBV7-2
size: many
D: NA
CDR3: CASSLSLQSQYF
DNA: TGTGCCAGCAGTCTTAGTCTTCAGTCGCAGTACTTC

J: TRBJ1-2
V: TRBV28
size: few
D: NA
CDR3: CASTLGGYGGYTF
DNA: TGTGCCAGCACTCTCGGGGGATATGGTGGCTACACCTTC

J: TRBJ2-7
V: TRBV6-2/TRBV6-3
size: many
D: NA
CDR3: CASRDFSYEQYF
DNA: TGTGCCAGCAGGGACTTTTCCTACGAGCAGTACTTC

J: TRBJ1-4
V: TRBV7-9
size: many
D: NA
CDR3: CASSLGFNEKLFF
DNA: TGTGCCAGCAGCTTAGGGTTTAATGAAAAACTGTTTTTT

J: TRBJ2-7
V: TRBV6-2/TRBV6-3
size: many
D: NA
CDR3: CASSVPSTYEQYF
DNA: TGTGCCAGCAGCGTACCCAGCACCTACGAGCAGTACTTC

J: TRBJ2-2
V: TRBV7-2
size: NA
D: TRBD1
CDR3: CASSRDRAAGELFF
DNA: TGTGCCAGCAGCAGGGACAGGGCGGCCGGGGAGCTGTTTTTT

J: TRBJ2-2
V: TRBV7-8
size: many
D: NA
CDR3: CASTLRIAGELFF
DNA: TGTGCCAGCACCCTTCGGATAGCCGGGGAGCTGTTTTTT

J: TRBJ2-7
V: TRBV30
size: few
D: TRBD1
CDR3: CAWRHRDRGRRYEQYF
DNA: TGTGCCTGGAGACACCGGGACAGGGGACGAAGGTACGAGCAGTACTTC

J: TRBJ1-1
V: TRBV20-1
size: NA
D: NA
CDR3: CSALDSRNTEAFF
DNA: TGCAGTGCCCTGGACAGCCGAAACACTGAAGCTTTCTTT

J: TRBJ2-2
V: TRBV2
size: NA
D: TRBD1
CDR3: CASSPGQENFRRLFF
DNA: TGTGCCAGCAGTCCGGGACAGGAAAATTTTAGGAGGCTGTTTTTT

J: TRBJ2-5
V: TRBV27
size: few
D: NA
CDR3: CASRPSLQQETQYF
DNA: TGTGCCAGCAGGCCGTCCTTACAACAAGAGACCCAGTACTTC

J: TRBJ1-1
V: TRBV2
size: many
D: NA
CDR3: CASSYQGNTEAFF
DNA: TGTGCCAGCAGTTACCAGGGGAACACTGAAGCTTTCTTT

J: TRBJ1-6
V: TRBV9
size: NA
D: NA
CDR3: CASSSPGGTKNSPLHF
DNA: TGTGCCAGCAGCTCCCCCGGGGGCACGAAGAATTCACCCCTCCACTTT

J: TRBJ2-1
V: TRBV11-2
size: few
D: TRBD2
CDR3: CASSPTSGGAREQFF
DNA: TGTGCCAGCAGCCCCACTAGCGGGGGGGCCCGGGAGCAGTTCTTC

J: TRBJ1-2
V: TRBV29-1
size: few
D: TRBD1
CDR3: CSVGQGTNYGYTF
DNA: TGCAGCGTTGGACAGGGAACTAACTATGGCTACACCTTC

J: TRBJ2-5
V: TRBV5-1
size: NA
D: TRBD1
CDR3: CASSPGQGASVETQYF
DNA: TGCGCCAGCAGCCCGGGACAGGGGGCTTCAGTGGAGACCCAGTACTTC

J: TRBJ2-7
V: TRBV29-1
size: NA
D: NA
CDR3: CSASSRDISYEQYF
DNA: TGCAGCGCTTCCAGCCGGGACATTTCCTACGAGCAGTACTTC

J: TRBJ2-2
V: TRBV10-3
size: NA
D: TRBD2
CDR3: CAISEPIGLQRGGELFF
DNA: TGTGCCATCAGTGAGCCCATCGGACTACAGCGGGGCGGGGAGCTGTTTTTT

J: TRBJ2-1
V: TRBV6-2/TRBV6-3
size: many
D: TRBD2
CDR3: CASTRNSGGSYNEQFF
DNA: TGTGCCAGCACCAGGAACAGCGGGGGGTCGTACAATGAGCAGTTCTTC

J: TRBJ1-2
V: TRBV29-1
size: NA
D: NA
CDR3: CSVEARQDSYGYTF
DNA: TGCAGCGTTGAGGCAAGACAGGACTCCTATGGCTACACCTTC

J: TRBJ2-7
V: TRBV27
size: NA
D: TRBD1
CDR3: CASSSSGQASYEQYF
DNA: TGTGCCAGCAGTTCGTCGGGACAGGCCTCCTACGAGCAGTACTTC

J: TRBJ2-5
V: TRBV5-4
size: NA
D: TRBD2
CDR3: CASRPTSGNGETQYF
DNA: TGTGCCAGCAGGCCGACTAGCGGGAACGGAGAGACCCAGTACTTC

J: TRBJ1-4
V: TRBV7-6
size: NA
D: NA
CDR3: CASSLEGTFTTNEKLFF
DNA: TGTGCCAGCAGCTTAGAGGGCACATTCACAACTAATGAAAAACTGTTTTTT

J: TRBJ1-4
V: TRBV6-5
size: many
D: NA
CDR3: CASSYWAGREKLFF
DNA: TGTGCCAGCAGTTACTGGGCAGGGAGGGAAAAACTGTTTTTT